The clone carrying this T cell receptor (beta chain) has a count of ten or more. Its antigen is as yet unknown. These data come from a study of metastatic and nonmetastatic thyroid tumors. Study background: Repertoire comparisons spanned blood and tumor or nodule tissue from malignant and benign thyroid patients. Notes on the study in general: Within blood and tumor, benign nodules reportedly had significantly lower TCR beta diversity than malignant thyroid tumors did.

Not a single patient had been given any form of treatment at any point before undergoing thyroid surgery. Germline V gene sequence: CDR1 KGHSH, CDR2 LQKENI. The CDR3 extends over 14 amino acids. Trimming left V 1 base short and J 2 bases short, with 5 bases between. In the original workflow: A distant-metastasis classifier for papillary thyroid cancer was built using CDR3 differences across clinicopathological groups. TCRdb re-analyzed the PCR reads using MiXCR. The V and J calls follow TCRdb's processing rather than the paper's. The table has about 40,000 clones, about an eighth seen once. The TCR comes from a female donor with papillary thyroid cancer or a benign thyroid nodule (not recorded which). Some clones in this sample may be carry-over from other donors' samples. The chain employs TRBV18 and TRBJ1-4; no firm D call. The sequenced material came from blood. CDR3 protein: CASSPLQTNEKLFF. The CDR3 nucleotides read TGTGCCAGCTCACCACTCCAGACTAATGAAAAACTGTTTTTT.